This record concerns one T cell receptor (beta chain) sequence. These data come from a study of OX40 agonist ivuxolimab in advanced cancers. Study background: Ivuxolimab, an agonist antibody against OX40 (CD134), was given to patients. Patients in dose escalation had liver, melanoma, kidney or head and neck cancers. At 82.7% male, the cohort had a mean age of 60 years, ranging from about 20 to 90. Eligibility admitted prior anti-PD-1, anti-PD-L1 or anti-CTLA-4 therapy; roughly 40% had some.

Profiling relied on immunoSEQ multiplex PCR, and the TCRdb table lists in-frame clones only, not all of them. The profile shows 55,000 to 65,000 clones, 87% of them singletons. V was clipped by 4 bases and J by 1 base, with 10 bases between them. Germline loops: CDR1 MNHEY, CDR2 SVGAGI. The CDR3 is made up of 14 amino acids. The chain is built from TRBV6-5 and TRBJ1-1; TRBD1 is a possible D gene (6 bases). This clonotype was sampled from an adult with an advanced solid tumor such as melanoma, head and neck, liver or kidney cancer. The material sequenced was CD4+ or CD8+ T cells sorted from blood, taken in a trial of the OX40 agonist ivuxolimab. In DNA form, the CDR3 reads TGTGCCAGCAGTTTAAGGACAGCGAACACTGAAGCTTTCTTT. This encodes CASSLRTANTEAFF.